The clone carrying this T cell receptor beta chain was counted at least ten times. Its antigen remains unknown. This CDR3 comprises 14 residues. Germline CDR1 is GTSNPN and CDR2 is SVGIG (reference sequence). The V and J ends lost 3 bases and 0 bases respectively, with 10 bases between them. Together with thyroid ultrasound, orbital computed tomography, serum thyroxine and TRAb, clinical symptoms were used for diagnoses. There were TCR beta CDR3 regions amplified from RNA transcripts. Primed by the HTBI set, a first-round RT-PCR was run on the TCR CDR3. TCRdb re-derived calls from the multiplex PCR reads in MiXCR, one entry per CDR3 protein. This table has about 600,000 distinct CDR3 sequences, 13% to 15% appearing once. The sample originates from a study of T cells in Graves' hyperthyroidism and ophthalmopathy. Notes on the study in general: The model predicted ophthalmopathy a median roughly 6.3 months before onset.

The clonotype comes from a woman aged 50 to 60 with Graves' ophthalmopathy. The chain is built from TRBV30 and TRBJ2-3; D gene ambiguous. Sequenced material: blood. This CDR3 is CAWRSETSTDTQYF. For the CDR3, the DNA is TGTGCCTGGAGGTCAGAGACTAGCACAGATACGCAGTATTTT.